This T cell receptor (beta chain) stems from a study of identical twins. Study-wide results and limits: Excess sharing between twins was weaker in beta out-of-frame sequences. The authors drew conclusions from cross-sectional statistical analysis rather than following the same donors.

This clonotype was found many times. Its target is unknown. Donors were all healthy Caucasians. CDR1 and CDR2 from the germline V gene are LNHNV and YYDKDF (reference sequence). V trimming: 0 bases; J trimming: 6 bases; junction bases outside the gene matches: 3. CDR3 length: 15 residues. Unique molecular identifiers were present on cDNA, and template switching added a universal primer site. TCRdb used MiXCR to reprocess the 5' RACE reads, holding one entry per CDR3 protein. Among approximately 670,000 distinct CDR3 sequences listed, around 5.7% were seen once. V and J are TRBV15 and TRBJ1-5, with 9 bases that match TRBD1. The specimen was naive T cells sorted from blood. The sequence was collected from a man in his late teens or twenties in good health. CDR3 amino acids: CATSRDPGQGQPQHF. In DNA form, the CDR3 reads TGTGCCACCAGCAGAGATCCGGGACAGGGTCAGCCCCAGCATTTT. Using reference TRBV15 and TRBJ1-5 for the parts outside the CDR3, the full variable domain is DAMVIQNPRYQVTQFGKPVTLSCSQTLNHNVMYWYQQKSSQAPKLLFHYYDKDFNNEADTPDNFQSRRPNTSFCFLDIRSPGLGDTAMYLCATSRDPGQGQPQHFGDGTRLSIL.